This T cell receptor beta chain derives from a study of blood T cell repertoires in COVID-19. Overall study: From the United States, Italy and Spain came samples of acute and convalescent COVID-19. T cells, B-cell-depleted T cells, or PBMCs supplied cDNA or gDNA.

As originally analysed: Researchers report that nucleated cell counts were estimated from reference gene primer amplification. Clones were sequenced by immunoSEQ multiplex PCR, and TCRdb holds only the in-frame ones, with some missing. V and J calls and clone size are those listed in that table; D and trimming were worked out from the DNA. The sample holds about 260,000 clones, 88% seen once. The sequence was obtained from a human donor in a cohort sampled during active COVID-19. The sequenced sample was peripheral blood.

CDR3 sequence reads: CASSQDGEGMNTEAFF. The CDR3 coding sequence is TGCGCCAGCAGCCAAGATGGGGAGGGAATGAACACTGAAGCTTTCTTT. The rearrangement links TRBV4-1 to TRBJ1-1; D is uncertain. Trimming cost V 0 bases and J 0 bases, with 11 bases left between them. CDR1 is MGHRA, CDR2 YSYEKL, per germline. The CDR3 spans 16 residues.